The subject of this entry is one T cell receptor (beta chain). With 9 bases clipped from V and 3 bases from J, the junction kept 17 bases outside the gene matches. The CDR3 has 16 amino acids. Per the germline V gene, CDR1 is SGHNT and CDR2 is YENEEA. The PCR contained 60 Vbeta and 13 Jbeta primers. Sequencing used immunoSEQ multiplex PCR; TCRdb keeps in-frame clones, though not all of them. The sample shows fewer than 200,000 clones, just under 80% of them seen only once. The sample belongs to a study of cytomegalovirus exposure and HLA in healthy donors. The sample was PBMCs. This TCR came from a man aged 25 to 40 in good health and CMV-seronegative. The chain joins TRBV11-3 to TRBJ2-7, with 7 bases aligning to TRBD1. The CDR3 loop is CARTGPFMTIIYEQYF. The CDR3 DNA reads TGTGCCAGGACAGGGCCCTTCATGACGATTATCTACGAGCAGTACTTC.